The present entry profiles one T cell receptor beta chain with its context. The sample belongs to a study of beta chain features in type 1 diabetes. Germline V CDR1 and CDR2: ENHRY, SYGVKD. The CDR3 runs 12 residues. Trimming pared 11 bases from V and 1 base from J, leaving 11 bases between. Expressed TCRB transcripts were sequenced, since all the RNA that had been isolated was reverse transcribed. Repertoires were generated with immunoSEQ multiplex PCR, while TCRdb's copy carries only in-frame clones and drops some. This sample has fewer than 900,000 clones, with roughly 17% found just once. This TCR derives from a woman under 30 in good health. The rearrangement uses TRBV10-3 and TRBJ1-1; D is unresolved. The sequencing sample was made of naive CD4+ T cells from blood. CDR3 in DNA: TGTGCCGCAGGACGACAGAACACTGAAGCTTTCTTT. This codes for CAAGRQNTEAFF.